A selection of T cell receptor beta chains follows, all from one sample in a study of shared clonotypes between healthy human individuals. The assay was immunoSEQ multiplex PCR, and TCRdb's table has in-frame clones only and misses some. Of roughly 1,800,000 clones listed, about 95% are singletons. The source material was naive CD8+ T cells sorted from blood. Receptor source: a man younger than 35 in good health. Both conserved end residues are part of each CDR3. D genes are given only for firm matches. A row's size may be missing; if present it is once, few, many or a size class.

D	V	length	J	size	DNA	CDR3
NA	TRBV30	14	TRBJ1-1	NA	TGTGCCTGGAGTCAGGGGCCCGCCTACACTGAAGCTTTCTTT	CAWSQGPAYTEAFF
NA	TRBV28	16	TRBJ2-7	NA	TGTGCCAGCAGTTCTGGTTGGAATGGGAGCTTCTACGAGCAGTACTTC	CASSSGWNGSFYEQYF
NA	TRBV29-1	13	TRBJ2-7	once	TGCAGCGTGGGGCTAGGAGCCTCCTACGAGCAGTACTTC	CSVGLGASYEQYF
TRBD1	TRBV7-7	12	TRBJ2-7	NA	TGTGCTAGCAGCGCCGGGGACAGTCCGCAGTACTTC	CASSAGDSPQYF
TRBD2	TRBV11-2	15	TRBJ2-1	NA	TGTGCCAGCAGCGTGGGGACTAGCGGGAACAATGAGCAGTTCTTC	CASSVGTSGNNEQFF
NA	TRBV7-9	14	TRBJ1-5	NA	TGTGCCAGCAGCACCGGGGGGTCCCATCAGCCCCAGCATTTT	CASSTGGSHQPQHF
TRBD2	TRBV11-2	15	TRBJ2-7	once	TGTGCCAGCACCCCAGGGCCTAGCGGGGGCTGGGAGCAGTACTTC	CASTPGPSGGWEQYF
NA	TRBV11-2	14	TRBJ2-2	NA	TGTGCCAGCAGCTCCTTAGGTCCCGCCGGGGAGCTGTTTTTT	CASSSLGPAGELFF
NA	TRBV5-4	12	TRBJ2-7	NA	TGTGCCAGCAGCTTGGTGGGTTACGAGCAGTACTTC	CASSLVGYEQYF
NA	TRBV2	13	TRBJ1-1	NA	TGTGCCAGCAGACTGGGGGTGGAGACTGAAGCTTTCTTT	CASRLGVETEAFF
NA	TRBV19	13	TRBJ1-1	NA	TGTGCCAGTAGATGGACAGAGGACACTGAAGCTTTCTTT	CASRWTEDTEAFF
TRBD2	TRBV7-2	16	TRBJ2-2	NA	TGTGCCAGCAACCAGCTAGCGGGAGCAGGCTACGGGGAGCTGTTTTTT	CASNQLAGAGYGELFF
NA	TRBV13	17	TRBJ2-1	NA	TGTGCCACCGATTCGTCCGCCCCGGGACGGGATGAGAATGAGCAGTTCTTC	CATDSSAPGRDENEQFF
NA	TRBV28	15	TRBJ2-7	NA	TGTGCCAGCAGTTTAATCAGGTCCCTTGCCTACGAGCAGTACTTC	CASSLIRSLAYEQYF
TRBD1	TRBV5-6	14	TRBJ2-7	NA	TGTGCCAGCAGCGGAGGGACAGGGGCGATCGAGCAGTACTTC	CASSGGTGAIEQYF
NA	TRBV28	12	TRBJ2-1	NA	TGTGCCAGCAGGGCTCCTAGGAATGAGCAGTTCTTC	CASRAPRNEQFF
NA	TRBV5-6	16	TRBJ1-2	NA	TGTGCCAGCAGCTTGGGTCAGGATGCTATTAACTATGGCTACACCTTC	CASSLGQDAINYGYTF
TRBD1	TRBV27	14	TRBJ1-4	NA	TGTGCCAGCAGTCCCGGACAGGGGATGGGAAAACTGTTTTTT	CASSPGQGMGKLFF
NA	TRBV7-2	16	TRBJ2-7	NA	TGTGCCAGCAGCTTAGGGCCCCAACAGGGCGGATCCGAGCAGTACTTC	CASSLGPQQGGSEQYF
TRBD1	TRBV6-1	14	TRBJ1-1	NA	TGTGCCAGCAGACAGGACAGGGGGGACACTGAAGCTTTCTTT	CASRQDRGDTEAFF
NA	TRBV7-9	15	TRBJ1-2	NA	TGTGCCAGCAGCTTAGCACGGGATCGGAACTATGGCTACACCTTC	CASSLARDRNYGYTF
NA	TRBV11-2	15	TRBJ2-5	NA	TGTGCCAGCTCAAGGACGCCCGTGGCCTCAGAGACCCAGTACTTC	CASSRTPVASETQYF
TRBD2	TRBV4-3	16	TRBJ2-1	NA	TGCGCCAGCAGCCAAGATTCCACTAGCGGATACAATGAGCAGTTCTTC	CASSQDSTSGYNEQFF
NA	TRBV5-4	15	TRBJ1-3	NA	TGTGCCAGCAGCTTGACTGGGGACCCTGGAAACACCATATATTTT	CASSLTGDPGNTIYF
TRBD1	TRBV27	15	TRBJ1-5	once	TGTGCCAGCAGTTTACTGGGACAGGTCAATCAGCCCCAGCATTTT	CASSLLGQVNQPQHF
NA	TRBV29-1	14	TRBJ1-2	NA	TGCAGCGTTGAAGATCAGGAGGGGTACTATGGCTACACCTTC	CSVEDQEGYYGYTF
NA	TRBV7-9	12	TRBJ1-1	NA	TGTGCCAGCAGCCCTGGGGGATCTGAAGCTTTCTTT	CASSPGGSEAFF
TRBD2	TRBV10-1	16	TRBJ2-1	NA	TGCGCCAGCAGTGACCCCTATGGACTAGCGGGAGGCAACAAGTTCTTC	CASSDPYGLAGGNKFF
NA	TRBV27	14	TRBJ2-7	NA	TGTGCCAGCAGTGGAACCGGGACCTCCTACGAGCAGTACTTC	CASSGTGTSYEQYF
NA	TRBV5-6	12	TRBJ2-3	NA	TGTGCCAGCAGCTTGGCGGGCTCATATCCGTATTTT	CASSLAGSYPYF
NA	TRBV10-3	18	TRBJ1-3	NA	TGTGCCATCAGTGAGTCGATGAGCTTCGATCCCGAGGGAAACACCATATATTTT	CAISESMSFDPEGNTIYF
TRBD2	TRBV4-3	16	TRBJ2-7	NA	TGCGCCAGCAGCCAAGGGTCTAGCGGGGAGGCCCACGAGCAGTACTTC	CASSQGSSGEAHEQYF
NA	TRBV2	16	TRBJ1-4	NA	TGTGCCAGCACCAACGGGGGGGAAGGAGCTAATGAAAAACTGTTTTTT	CASTNGGEGANEKLFF
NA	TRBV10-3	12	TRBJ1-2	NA	TGTGCCATCTCAGCAGGGGCCTATGGCTACACCTTC	CAISAGAYGYTF
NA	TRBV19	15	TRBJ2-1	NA	TGTGCCAGTAGTATAGATCTAGAGACCTACAATGAGCAGTTCTTC	CASSIDLETYNEQFF
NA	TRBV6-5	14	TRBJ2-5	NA	TGTGCCAGCAGTTACTCCAGTAGGAAAGAGACCCAGTACTTC	CASSYSSRKETQYF
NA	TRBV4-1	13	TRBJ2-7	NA	TGCGCCAGCAGCCCCACGACTAACTACGAGCAGTACTTC	CASSPTTNYEQYF
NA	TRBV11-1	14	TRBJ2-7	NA	TGTGCCAGCAGCTTCCGGGACGGAACCTACGAGCAGTACTTC	CASSFRDGTYEQYF
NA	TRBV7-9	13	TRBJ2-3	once	TGTGCCAGCGTGCTATACGGCACAGATACGCAGTATTTT	CASVLYGTDTQYF
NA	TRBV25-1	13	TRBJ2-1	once	TGTGCCAGCAGTGATTCAGTGTACAATGAGCAGTTCTTC	CASSDSVYNEQFF
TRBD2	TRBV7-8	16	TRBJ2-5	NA	TGTGCCAGCCTATTGGGGCTAGCGGGAGTAGGGGAGACCCAGTACTTC	CASLLGLAGVGETQYF
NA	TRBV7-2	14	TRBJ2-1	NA	TGTGCCAGCAGCTTGGTCGATGGCGGGTATGAGCAGTTCTTC	CASSLVDGGYEQFF
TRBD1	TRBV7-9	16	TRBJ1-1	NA	TGTGCCAGCAGCTTAGTAGGACAGGGCTCGGGGACTGAAGCTTTCTTT	CASSLVGQGSGTEAFF
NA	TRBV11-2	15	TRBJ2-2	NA	TGTGCCAGCAGCTCTACCGGGCCTCACACCGGGGAGCTGTTTTTT	CASSSTGPHTGELFF
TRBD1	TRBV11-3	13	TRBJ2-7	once	TGTGCCAGCAGCTCCGGGACAGCGAGCGAGCAGTACTTC	CASSSGTASEQYF
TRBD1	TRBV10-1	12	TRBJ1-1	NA	TGCGCCAGCAGTGACGGACAGGGGGAAGCTTTCTTT	CASSDGQGEAFF
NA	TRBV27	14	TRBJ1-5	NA	TGTGCCAGCAGCAGCGGACAGTTGAATCAGCCCCAGCATTTT	CASSSGQLNQPQHF
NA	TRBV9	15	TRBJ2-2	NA	TGTGCCAGCAGCGTAGAGGCGGGCGTTACCGGGGAGCTGTTTTTT	CASSVEAGVTGELFF
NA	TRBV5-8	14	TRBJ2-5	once	TGTGCCAGCAGCTTGAACGACATCCAAGAGACCCAGTACTTC	CASSLNDIQETQYF
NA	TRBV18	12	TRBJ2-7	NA	TGTGCCAGCTCACCCGGGGAGGAGACTAGAGACTTC	CASSPGEETRDF
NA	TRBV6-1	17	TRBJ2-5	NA	TGTGCCAGCAGTGACCTGACTTCTATGACCTTCCAAGAGACCCAGTACTTC	CASSDLTSMTFQETQYF
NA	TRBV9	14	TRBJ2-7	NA	TGTGCCAGCAGCCAGGGGGGCGGTTCCTACGAGCAGTACTTC	CASSQGGGSYEQYF
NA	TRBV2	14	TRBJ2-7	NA	TGTGCCAGCAGGGGATTGACAGTGACCTACGAGCAGTACTTC	CASRGLTVTYEQYF
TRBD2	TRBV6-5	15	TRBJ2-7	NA	TGTGCCAGCAGCCTGACTAGCGGGAAGTACTACGAGCAGTACTTC	CASSLTSGKYYEQYF
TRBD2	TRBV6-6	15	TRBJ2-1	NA	TGTGCCAGCATCCTAGGGGCGGGAGCGGGTGATGAGCAGTTCTTC	CASILGAGAGDEQFF
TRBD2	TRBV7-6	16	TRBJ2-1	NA	TGTGCCAGCAGCTTTCGACTAGCGGGAGCCTACAATGAGCAGTTCTTC	CASSFRLAGAYNEQFF
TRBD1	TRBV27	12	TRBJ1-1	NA	TGTGCCAGCAGTTCAGGGGGCACTGAAGCTTTCTTT	CASSSGGTEAFF
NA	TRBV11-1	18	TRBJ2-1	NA	TGTGCCAGCAGCTTAGGCGCCCTGGGGGGTGGGAGAACGACTGAGCAGTTCTTC	CASSLGALGGGRTTEQFF
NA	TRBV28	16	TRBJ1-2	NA	TGTGCCAGCAGTTCCCTCCCGACAGGTTTTCGCAATGGCTACACCTTC	CASSSLPTGFRNGYTF
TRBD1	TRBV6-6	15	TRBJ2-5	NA	TGTGCCAGCAGTTACCGGGACAGGGTTGTGGAGACCCAGTACTTC	CASSYRDRVVETQYF